These T cell receptor beta chains were read from a single sample in a study of T cells in Graves' hyperthyroidism and ophthalmopathy. TCRdb used MiXCR to reprocess the multiplex PCR reads, holding one entry per CDR3 protein. Of more than 250,000 distinct CDR3 sequences listed, about 16% are singletons. The sequencing input was blood. Receptor source: a woman between 50 and 59 years old with Graves' hyperthyroidism that later progressed to Graves' ophthalmopathy. Each CDR3 is given with its conserved first and last residue. The order of the fields is V gene, D gene, clone size, CDR3 length, J gene, CDR3 protein, CDR3 DNA. The D gene is left open where the match is weak. Clone size, where shown, is once, few, many, or a class for clones that have expanded.

>TRBV2|-|many|20|TRBJ2-7
CASSPYLPRVGRDSSYEQYF
TGTGCCAGCAGCCCTTACCTACCTCGGGTGGGACGGGACTCCTCCTACGAGCAGTACTTC
>TRBV5-4|TRBD2|few|15|TRBJ2-1
CASSGSGRGGNEQFF
TGTGCCAGCAGCGGGAGCGGGAGAGGAGGCAATGAGCAGTTCTTC
>TRBV28|-|many|15|TRBJ2-1
CASSLGGSFNNEQFF
TGTGCCAGCAGTTTAGGGGGGTCTTTCAACAATGAGCAGTTCTTC
>TRBV19|TRBD1|few|14|TRBJ1-1
CATEPDRENTEAFF
TGTGCCACTGAGCCGGACAGGGAGAACACTGAAGCTTTCTTT
>TRBV12-3/TRBV12-4|-|many|14|TRBJ1-5
CASSLDWSNQPQHF
TGTGCCAGCAGCCTAGACTGGAGCAATCAGCCCCAGCATTTT
>TRBV11-2|TRBD2|many|15|TRBJ2-1
CASRRSGRSYNEQFF
TGTGCCAGCAGGCGTAGCGGGAGAAGCTACAATGAGCAGTTCTTC
>TRBV6-1|TRBD2|many|18|TRBJ2-7
CASSERLPGLAGGHEQYF
TGTGCCAGCAGTGAACGGCTGCCGGGACTAGCGGGAGGTCATGAGCAGTACTTC
>TRBV4-1|TRBD2|-|15|TRBJ2-2
CASSIRLAGGGELFF
TGCGCCAGCAGCATCCGACTAGCGGGAGGGGGGGAGCTGTTTTTT
>TRBV20-1|-|many|15|TRBJ2-1
CSAQSPTVSYNEQFF
TGCAGTGCCCAGTCCCCCACAGTCTCCTACAATGAGCAGTTCTTC
>TRBV27|-|many|13|TRBJ2-5
CASSFRGAETQYF
TGTGCCAGCAGTTTTAGGGGAGCAGAGACCCAGTACTTC
>TRBV30|-|many|14|TRBJ1-2
CAWSLRVSSYGYTF
TGTGCCTGGAGTCTTAGGGTCAGCTCCTATGGCTACACCTTC
>TRBV5-1|-|many|15|TRBJ2-7
CASSLGVGKTYEQYF
TGCGCCAGCAGCTTGGGGGTGGGCAAGACCTACGAGCAGTACTTC
>TRBV13|-|many|13|TRBJ2-7
CASTGGSSYEQYF
TGTGCCAGCACCGGCGGAAGCTCCTACGAGCAGTACTTC
>TRBV27|-|few|14|TRBJ2-7
CASSLRGYSYEQYF
TGTGCCAGCAGTCTTCGGGGTTACTCCTACGAGCAGTACTTC
>TRBV11-3|-|many|15|TRBJ1-1
CASSLGGRTNTEAFF
TGTGCCAGCAGCTTAGGGGGCCGGACGAACACTGAAGCTTTCTTT
>TRBV29-1|TRBD1|-|14|TRBJ1-6
CSARTGAKDSPLHF
TGCAGCGCCAGGACAGGGGCCAAGGATTCACCCCTCCACTTT
>TRBV6-5|-|many|13|TRBJ2-1
CASSLEGYNEQFF
TGTGCCAGCAGTCTCGAGGGATACAATGAGCAGTTCTTC
>TRBV3-1|-|many|15|TRBJ1-2
CASSQAEGSVYGYTF
TGTGCCAGCAGCCAAGCGGAGGGGTCGGTCTATGGCTACACCTTC
>TRBV28|-|many|11|TRBJ1-4
CASRNNEKLFF
TGTGCCAGCAGAAATAATGAAAAACTGTTTTTT
>TRBV7-3|TRBD1|many|15|TRBJ2-5
CASSFRTGGRETQYF
TGTGCCAGCAGCTTCCGGACAGGGGGAAGAGAGACCCAGTACTTC
>TRBV11-2|-|many|15|TRBJ2-7
CASSLSGTRSYEQYF
TGTGCCAGCAGCTTAAGCGGAACCCGCTCCTACGAGCAGTACTTC
>TRBV5-1|-|few|16|TRBJ2-3
CASTRLGRLSTDTQYF
TGCGCCAGCACCCGACTCGGGCGCCTTAGCACAGATACGCAGTATTTT
>TRBV6-1|-|many|13|TRBJ2-5
CASSFVAGETQYF
TGTGCCAGCAGTTTCGTGGCGGGAGAGACCCAGTACTTC